These 10 T cell receptor beta chains share one sample of origin, sequenced in a study of cytomegalovirus exposure and HLA in healthy donors. Primers included in the PCR were 60 Vbeta and 13 Jbeta primers. The protocol was immunoSEQ multiplex PCR, while the TCRdb copy is restricted to in-frame clones and leaves out a portion. The table has 200,000 to 250,000 clones, more than 60% seen once. The specimen sequenced was PBMCs. These TCRs come from a man aged 40-49 years in good health and CMV-seronegative.

V is TRBV28 and J is TRBJ1-5; D remains ambiguous. The germline V and J ends were trimmed by 3 bases and 11 bases, with 14 bases remaining between them. There are 13 residues in the CDR3. Per germline, CDR1 MDHEN and CDR2 SYDVKM. CDR3 amino acids: CASSLTQAKTQHF. In DNA, the CDR3 is TGTGCCAGCAGTTTGACGCAGGCGAAGACCCAGCATTTT. The whole variable domain, remainder taken from reference TRBV28 and TRBJ1-5, is DVKVTQSSRYLVKRTGEKVFLECVQDMDHENMFWYRQDPGLGLRLIYFSYDVKMKEKGDIPEGYSVSREKKERFSLILESASTNQTSMYLCASSLTQAKTQHFGDGTRLSIL.

The chain combines TRBV9 with TRBJ2-3; 8 positions match TRBD2. This CDR3 has 15 residues. J was trimmed by 3 bases and V by 6 bases; bases with no gene match: 9. The germline CDR1 and CDR2 sequences are SGDLS and YYNGEE. CDR3 in DNA: TGTGCCAGCAAGGGAAGCGGGGGAAAAACAGATACGCAGTATTTT. Amino acid sequence: CASKGSGGKTDTQYF. The variable domain in full, with the rest retrieved from reference TRBV9 and TRBJ2-3, is DSGVTQTPKHLITATGQRVTLRCSPRSGDLSVYWYQQSLDQGLQFLIQYYNGEERAKGNILERFSAQQFPDLHSELNLSSLELGDSALYFCASKGSGGKTDTQYFGPGTRLTVL.

This clone was seen only a few times. V usage is TRBV7-9 and J usage is TRBJ1-4, with D unresolved. The germline V gene has CDR1 SEHNR and CDR2 FQNEAQ (reference sequence). The CDR3 sequence is 15 residues long. Trimming removed 10 bases from V and 2 bases from J, with 17 bases in between. The DNA for the CDR3 is TGTGCCACCGAAGAGGAGGGCTGGACTAATGAAAAACTGTTTTTT. Protein: CATEEEGWTNEKLFF.

This chain uses TRBV4-1 with TRBJ1-4; no clear D gene. Trimming removed 1 base at V and 7 bases at J, with 13 bases between. Germline V gives CDR1 MGHRA, CDR2 YSYEKL. The CDR3 is 15 amino acids. The CDR3 here is CASSQGEGGREKLFF. DNA for the CDR3: TGCGCCAGCAGCCAAGGGGAGGGAGGTCGTGAAAAACTGTTTTTT.

The chain links TRBV28 to TRBJ2-5; D is perhaps TRBD2 (6 bases). The germline V gene encodes CDR1 MDHEN and CDR2 SYDVKM. Trimming cost V 7 bases and J 0 bases, with 15 bases left between them. The CDR3 is made up of 15 amino acids. CDR3 DNA sequence: TGTGCCAGCATCCCCGGCGGGGCCTACCAAGAGACCCAGTACTTC. It is translated as CASIPGGAYQETQYF.

J is TRBJ1-1 and V is TRBV27, with D perhaps matching TRBD1 (5 bases). Germline CDR1 and CDR2: MNHEY and SMNVEV (reference sequence). Trimming shortened V by 2 bases and J by 4 bases, and 14 bases separated the two germline ends. CDR3 length: 15 amino acids. CDR3 sequence (DNA): TGTGCCAGCAGTTTACTCGCGGGGACGGGCACTGAAGCTTTCTTT. It is translated as CASSLLAGTGTEAFF.

The chain joins TRBV18 to TRBJ1-3, with 7 bases that match TRBD1. This CDR3 comprises 15 residues. After removal of 3 bases from V and 3 bases from J, the junction contained 5 bases not matched to a gene. Per germline, CDR1 KGHSH and CDR2 LQKENI. The CDR3 loop is CASSPTGVGGNTIYF. The CDR3 nucleotides are TGTGCCAGCTCACCTACAGGGGTAGGTGGAAACACCATATATTTT.

This clone was seen once. The chain has TRBV28 and TRBJ1-5, with TRBD1 matching over 9 bases. There are 18 residues in the CDR3. Per germline, CDR1 MDHEN and CDR2 SYDVKM. V was pared by 4 bases and J by 2 bases, with 12 bases of the junction left unmatched. The CDR3 spells CASSSGQGSSFRNQPQHF. The CDR3 DNA reads as TGTGCCAGCAGTTCCGGACAGGGGTCGTCCTTTCGCAATCAGCCCCAGCATTTT.

The chain couples TRBV7-9 to TRBJ2-7, with D possibly matching TRBD1 (6 bases). The CDR3 sequence is 14 residues long. CDR1 is SEHNR and CDR2 is FQNEAQ in the germline V gene (reference sequence). Trimming left V 5 bases short and J 2 bases short, with 13 bases between. The CDR3 is CASSPRGTPYEQYF. DNA for the CDR3: TGTGCCAGCAGCCCCAGGGGCACTCCCTACGAGCAGTACTTC. The variable domain in full, completed from reference TRBV7-9 and TRBJ2-7, reads DTGVSQNPRHKITKRGQNVTFRCDPISEHNRLYWYRQTLGQGPEFLTYFQNEAQLEKSRLLSDRFSAERPKGSFSTLEIQRTEQGDSAMYLCASSPRGTPYEQYFGPGTRLTVT.

The J gene is TRBJ1-5, the V gene TRBV19, with D possibly being TRBD1 (6 bases). The V gene lost 5 bases and the J gene lost 6 bases, with 20 bases spanning the gap. The germline V gene encodes CDR1 LNHDA and CDR2 SQIVND (reference sequence). This CDR3 spans 16 amino acids. CDR3 residues: CASSLREQGRGQPQHF. DNA of the CDR3: TGTGCCAGTAGTCTCCGTGAACAGGGCCGGGGTCAGCCCCAGCATTTT.